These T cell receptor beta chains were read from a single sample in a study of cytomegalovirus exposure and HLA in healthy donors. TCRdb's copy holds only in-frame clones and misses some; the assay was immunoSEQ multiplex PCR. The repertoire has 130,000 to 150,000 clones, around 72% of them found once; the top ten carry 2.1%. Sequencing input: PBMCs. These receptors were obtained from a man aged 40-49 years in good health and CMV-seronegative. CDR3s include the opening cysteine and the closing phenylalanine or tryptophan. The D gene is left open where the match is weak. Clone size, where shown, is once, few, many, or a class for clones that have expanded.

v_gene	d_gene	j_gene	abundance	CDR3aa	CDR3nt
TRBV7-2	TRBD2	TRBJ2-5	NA	CASASAGVQETQYF	TGTGCCAGCGCCAGTGCGGGGGTCCAAGAGACCCAGTACTTC
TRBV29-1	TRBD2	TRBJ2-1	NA	CSVELGLAGASYNEQFF	TGCAGCGTTGAATTAGGACTAGCGGGCGCCTCCTACAATGAGCAGTTCTTC
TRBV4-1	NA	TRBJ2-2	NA	CASSQAARGNTGELFF	TGCGCCAGCAGCCAAGCTGCTCGGGGAAACACCGGGGAGCTGTTTTTT
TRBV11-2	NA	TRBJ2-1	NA	CASRELVQQFF	TGTGCCAGCAGAGAGTTGGTTCAGCAGTTCTTC
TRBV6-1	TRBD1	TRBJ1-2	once	CASLDRGFYGYTF	TGTGCCAGCCTTGACAGGGGCTTCTATGGCTACACCTTC
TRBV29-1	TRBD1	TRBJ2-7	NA	CSVEDRGTGVDEQYF	TGCAGCGTTGAAGATCGGGGGACAGGGGTCGACGAGCAGTACTTC
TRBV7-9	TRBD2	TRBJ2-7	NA	CASSSRTSSYEQYF	TGTGCCAGCAGCTCAAGGACTAGCAGCTACGAGCAGTACTTC
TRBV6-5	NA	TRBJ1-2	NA	CAGSSRNYGYTF	TGTGCCGGCAGTAGCAGGAACTATGGCTACACCTTC
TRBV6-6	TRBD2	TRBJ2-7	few	CASSYLAGAPYEQYF	TGTGCCAGCAGTTACCTAGCGGGGGCGCCTTACGAGCAGTACTTC
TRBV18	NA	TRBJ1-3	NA	CASSPEGRSLFGNTIYF	TGTGCCAGCTCACCAGAGGGCAGGTCGCTCTTTGGAAACACCATATATTTT
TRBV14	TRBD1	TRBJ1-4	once	CASRGDSPNEKLFF	TGTGCCAGCAGAGGGGACAGCCCTAATGAAAAACTGTTTTTT
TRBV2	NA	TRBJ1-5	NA	CATKRGGNQPQHF	TGTGCCACCAAGAGGGGGGGTAATCAGCCCCAGCATTTT
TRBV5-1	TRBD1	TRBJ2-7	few	CASSVTGTDYEQYF	TGCGCCAGCAGCGTCACCGGGACAGATTACGAGCAGTACTTC
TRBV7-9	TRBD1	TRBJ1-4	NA	CASSSGQGGTNEKLFF	TGTGCCAGCAGCTCCGGACAGGGGGGAACTAATGAAAAACTGTTTTTT
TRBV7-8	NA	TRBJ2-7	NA	CASSLGVGGHYEQYF	TGTGCCAGCAGCTTAGGGGTCGGGGGGCACTACGAGCAGTACTTC
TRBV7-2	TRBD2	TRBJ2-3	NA	CASSLAPSGRTDTQYF	TGTGCCAGCAGCTTAGCGCCTAGCGGGCGCACAGATACGCAGTATTTT
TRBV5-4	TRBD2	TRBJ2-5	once	CASSHNPSGEGETQYF	TGTGCCAGCAGCCATAATCCGAGCGGGGAAGGAGAGACCCAGTACTTC
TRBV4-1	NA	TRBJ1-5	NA	CASSQDSGVDQPQHF	TGCGCCAGCAGCCAAGACTCAGGGGTAGATCAGCCCCAGCATTTT
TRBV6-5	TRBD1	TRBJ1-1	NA	CASTPSGTGRTEAFF	TGTGCCAGCACCCCCTCCGGGACAGGGAGGACTGAAGCTTTCTTT
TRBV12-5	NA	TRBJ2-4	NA	CASGLDDRQRLNVVAKNIQYF	TGTGCTAGTGGTTTGGACGACAGACAGCGTCTCAACGTGGTAGCCAAAAACATTCAGTACTTC
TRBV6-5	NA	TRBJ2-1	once	CASSYGGGGVADEQFF	TGTGCCAGCAGTTACGGGGGCGGGGGAGTCGCCGATGAGCAGTTCTTC
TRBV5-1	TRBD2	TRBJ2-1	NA	CASSANPGLGNNEQFF	TGCGCCAGCAGCGCTAACCCGGGACTAGGAAACAATGAGCAGTTCTTC
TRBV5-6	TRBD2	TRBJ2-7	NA	CASSLFSTGGPYEQYF	TGTGCCAGCAGCTTGTTTTCCACGGGAGGTCCCTACGAGCAGTACTTC
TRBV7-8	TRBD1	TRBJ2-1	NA	CASSMSRGNEQFF	TGTGCCAGCAGCATGAGCAGGGGGAATGAGCAGTTCTTC
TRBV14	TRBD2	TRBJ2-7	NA	CASSLNSGTMTYEQYF	TGTGCCAGCAGCCTTAACTCGGGGACTATGACCTACGAGCAGTACTTC
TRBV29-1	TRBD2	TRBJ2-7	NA	CSAETSGYEQYF	TGCAGCGCTGAGACTAGCGGCTACGAGCAGTACTTC
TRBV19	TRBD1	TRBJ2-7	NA	CASSMDRTRGEQYF	TGTGCCAGCTCAATGGACAGGACGAGGGGGGAGCAGTACTTC
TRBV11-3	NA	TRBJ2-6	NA	CASSQYQDSSGANVLTF	TGTGCCAGCAGCCAATATCAGGACTCCTCTGGGGCCAACGTCCTGACTTTC
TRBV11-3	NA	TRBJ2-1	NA	CASSLSGGRYNEQFF	TGTGCCAGCAGTCTTTCGGGGGGCCGTTACAATGAGCAGTTCTTC
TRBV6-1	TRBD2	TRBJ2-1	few	CASSRGDGGDNEQFF	TGTGCCAGCTCCCGGGGGGACGGGGGGGACAATGAGCAGTTCTTC
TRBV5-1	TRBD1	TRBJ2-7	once	CASSPGQGAYEQYF	TGCGCCAGCAGCCCAGGACAGGGCGCCTACGAGCAGTACTTC
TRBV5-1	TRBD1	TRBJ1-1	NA	CASSKGQGLNTEAFF	TGCGCCAGCAGCAAGGGACAGGGGTTGAACACTGAAGCTTTCTTT
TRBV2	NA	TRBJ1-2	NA	CASGSRGYTF	TGTGCCTCCGGGAGTCGCGGCTACACCTTC
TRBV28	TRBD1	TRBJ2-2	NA	CASSPLDRGAGELFF	TGTGCCAGCAGTCCTCTGGACAGGGGGGCCGGGGAGCTGTTTTTT
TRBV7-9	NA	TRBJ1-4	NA	CASSSRQYINEKLFF	TGTGCCAGCAGCTCGCGACAGTATATTAATGAAAAACTGTTTTTT
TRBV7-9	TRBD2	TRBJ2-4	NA	CASSFLASGAKNIQYF	TGTGCCAGCAGCTTCCTTGCTAGCGGGGCCAAAAACATTCAGTACTTC
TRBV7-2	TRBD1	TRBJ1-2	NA	CASSSDRGYGYTF	TGTGCCAGCAGCTCAGACAGGGGGTATGGCTACACCTTC
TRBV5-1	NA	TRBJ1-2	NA	CASRPGAGDGYTF	TGCGCCAGCCGCCCTGGAGCAGGGGATGGGTACACCTTC
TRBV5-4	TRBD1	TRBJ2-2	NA	CASSNRQGPATGELFF	TGTGCCAGCAGCAATCGACAGGGACCGGCCACCGGGGAGCTGTTTTTT
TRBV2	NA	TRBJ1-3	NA	CASSKRGLSGNTIYF	TGTGCCAGCAGTAAAAGAGGCCTCTCTGGAAACACCATATATTTT
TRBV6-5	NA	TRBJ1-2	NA	CASSYSISQGVGGYTF	TGTGCCAGCAGTTACTCGATAAGCCAAGGGGTCGGTGGCTACACCTTC
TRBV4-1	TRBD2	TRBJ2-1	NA	CASSWTSGSVEQFF	TGCGCCAGCAGCTGGACTAGCGGGAGCGTGGAGCAGTTCTTC
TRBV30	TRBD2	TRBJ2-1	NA	CAWRSGLAGQFNEQFF	TGTGCCTGGAGGTCGGGACTAGCGGGCCAGTTCAATGAGCAGTTCTTC
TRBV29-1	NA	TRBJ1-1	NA	CSVVVGAATEAFF	TGCAGCGTTGTTGTTGGGGCCGCCACTGAAGCTTTCTTT
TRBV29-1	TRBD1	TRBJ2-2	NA	CSVEGLNRGRVGELFF	TGCAGCGTTGAAGGTCTTAACAGGGGTCGGGTGGGGGAGCTGTTTTTT
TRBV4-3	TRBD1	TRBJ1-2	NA	CASSQVRSGGRSYTF	TGCGCCAGCAGCCAAGTAAGGTCAGGGGGAAGAAGCTACACCTTC